These 28 T cell receptor beta chains share one sample of origin, sequenced in a study of blood T cell repertoires in COVID-19. Assay: immunoSEQ multiplex PCR; the TCRdb copy retains only in-frame clones and omits some. The sample includes 400,000 or so clones, 70% to 90% of them seen just once. The specimen was PBMCs or T cells enriched from blood (not recorded which). These TCRs come from a woman aged 40 to 50 with acute COVID-19.

V gene TRBV30 combines with J gene TRBJ2-7; the D gene is possibly TRBD1 (6 bases). V was cut by 2 bases and J by 5 bases, with 16 bases left in between. The length of the CDR3 is 14 residues. CDR1 GTSNPN and CDR2 SVGIG come from the germline V gene (reference sequence). The CDR3 reads CAWSTYTGHHEQYF. The CDR3 nucleotides read TGTGCCTGGAGTACCTACACGGGACACCACGAGCAGTACTTC.

The chain carries TRBV5-1 and TRBJ1-2; D possibly corresponds to TRBD1 (5 bases). This CDR3 has 16 residues. Trimming stripped 0 bases from V and 4 bases from J, with 16 bases between. Germline V gives CDR1 SGHRS, CDR2 YFSETQ. The CDR3 DNA reads TGCGCCAGCAGCTTGGGGGGCGGCGACACCTCCTATGGCTACACCTTC. It codes for CASSLGGGDTSYGYTF.

This rearrangement joins TRBV13 to TRBJ2-7; D is possibly TRBD2 (6 bases). The CDR3 length is 14 residues. Trimming left V 5 bases short and J 7 bases short, with 18 bases between. The germline gives CDR1 PRHDT, CDR2 FYEKMQ (reference sequence). CDR3 region: CASSRNSWAGEQYF. The CDR3, as DNA: TGTGCCAGCAGCCGGAATTCTTGGGCGGGGGAGCAGTACTTC.

The chain recombines TRBV2 with TRBJ1-6; D possibly corresponds to TRBD1 (6 bases). CDR3 length: 15 amino acids. From germline, CDR1 is SNHLY and CDR2 FYNNEI. Trimming left V 4 bases short and J 7 bases short, with 14 bases between. The CDR3: CASSASGQYNSPLHF. CDR3 bases: TGTGCCAGCAGTGCATCAGGACAGTACAATTCACCCCTCCACTTT.

Comment on this clone: Other DNA sequences in this specimen translate into the identical CDR3. The chain couples TRBV2 to TRBJ1-2, with D possibly matching TRBD1 (6 bases). Looked up from germline, CDR1 is SNHLY and CDR2 is FYNNEI. The CDR3 loop spans 13 amino acids. Trimming pared 4 bases from V and 4 bases from J, leaving 10 bases between. The CDR3 is CASSVGGPYGYTF. In DNA form, the CDR3 reads TGTGCCAGCAGTGTTGGGGGCCCCTATGGCTACACCTTC.

V is TRBV19 and J is TRBJ1-6; 8 nucleotides align to TRBD1. The V gene end was trimmed by 4 bases and the J gene end by 16 bases; junction bases not matched to a gene: 6. Germline V gives CDR1 LNHDA, CDR2 SQIVND (reference sequence). CDR3 length equals 12 residues. The CDR3 DNA follows: TGTGCCAGTAGTACTACAGGGGGGACGCTCCACTTT. This encodes CASSTTGGTLHF.

This chain links TRBV5-1 with TRBJ1-1; TRBD1 might be the D (5 bases). This CDR3 has 13 residues. The V and J ends lost 4 bases and 2 bases respectively, with 9 bases between them. Per the germline V gene, CDR1 is SGHRS and CDR2 is YFSETQ. Here the CDR3 reads CASSMGPNTEAFF. DNA of the CDR3: TGCGCCAGCAGCATGGGGCCAAACACTGAAGCTTTCTTT.

V and J are TRBV7-9 and TRBJ1-1; the match to TRBD1 covers 7 bases. Germline values: CDR1 SEHNR, CDR2 FQNEAQ (reference sequence). J lost 3 bases, V lost 5 bases, and 6 bases had no gene match. The length of the CDR3 is 14 residues. The CDR3 nucleotides are TGTGCCAGCAGCCCCGACAGGGAATACACTGAAGCTTTCTTT. It encodes CASSPDREYTEAFF.

J is TRBJ1-2 and V is TRBV18; D remains ambiguous. The CDR3 has 17 residues. CDR1 and CDR2 from the germline V gene are KGHSH and LQKENI. The germline V and J ends were trimmed by 1 base and 5 bases, with 20 bases remaining between them. CDR3 loop: CASSPQAVGVSTYGYTF. CDR3 DNA sequence: TGTGCCAGCTCACCACAAGCGGTCGGGGTCAGCACATATGGCTACACCTTC.

This clone has a single count. The rearrangement uses TRBV2 and TRBJ1-1, with D possibly being TRBD1 (6 bases). Germline V lookup: CDR1 SNHLY, CDR2 FYNNEI. V lost 3 bases and J 6 bases, leaving 11 bases between the germline ends. There are 13 residues in the CDR3. This CDR3 reads CASSERKGAEAFF. CDR3 bases: TGTGCCAGCAGTGAGAGGAAGGGGGCTGAAGCTTTCTTT.

V usage is TRBV5-6 and J usage is TRBJ1-4; D call uncertain. The CDR3 consists of 15 residues. V shed 1 base and J shed 8 bases, with 15 bases lying between them. Germline lookup yields CDR1 SGHDT and CDR2 YYEEEE. The CDR3 DNA reads as TGTGCCAGCAGCTTGACCGGGTCGGTGATAGAAAAACTGTTTTTT. This sequence encodes CASSLTGSVIEKLFF.

This chain joins TRBV29-1 and TRBJ1-2; D perhaps matches TRBD1 (5 bases). CDR1 is SQVTM, CDR2 ANQGSEA, per germline. The CDR3 has 13 amino acids. V lost 3 bases and J lost 6, with 14 bases in between. CDR3 amino acids: CSVDGAPGDGYTF. CDR3 sequence (DNA): TGCAGCGTTGATGGGGCCCCGGGGGATGGCTACACCTTC.

This chain connects TRBV5-1 to TRBJ1-2; possible D gene TRBD1, 5 bases. This CDR3 is built from 15 residues. V was trimmed by 3 bases and J by 4 bases, leaving 16 bases between them. Germline CDR1 and CDR2: SGHRS and YFSETQ. The CDR3 loop is CASSWGPMELYGYTF. CDR3 nucleotide sequence: TGCGCCAGCAGCTGGGGCCCGATGGAGCTCTATGGCTACACCTTC.

This chain uses TRBV5-1 with TRBJ2-3; TRBD2 matches 11 bases. Germline CDR1 is SGHRS and CDR2 is YFSETQ. The V segment lost 4 bases and the J segment 5 bases; nucleotides outside the gene matches: 6. The CDR3 runs to 15 residues. CDR3 coding DNA: TGCGCCAGCAGCGTTAGCGGGGGGGCACAAGATACGCAGTATTTT. Translating it yields CASSVSGGAQDTQYF.

The chain uses TRBV5-6 and TRBJ1-1, with D possibly being TRBD1 (6 bases). The CDR3 spans 16 residues. Germline CDR1 SGHDT, CDR2 YYEEEE. The germline V and J ends were trimmed by 2 bases and 0 bases, with 14 bases remaining between them. The CDR3 reads CASSLFFQGLNTEAFF. The CDR3 DNA is TGTGCCAGCAGCTTATTTTTTCAGGGGCTGAACACTGAAGCTTTCTTT.

The chain joins TRBV2 to TRBJ1-1, with D perhaps matching TRBD1 (6 bases). This CDR3 contains 14 residues. Germline V lookup: CDR1 SNHLY, CDR2 FYNNEI. Trimming took 6 bases from V and 0 from J, leaving 11 bases between them. CDR3: CASRVTGVNTEAFF. CDR3 sequence (DNA): TGTGCCAGCAGGGTGACAGGAGTGAACACTGAAGCTTTCTTT.

The chain carries TRBV5-1 and TRBJ2-7; perhaps TRBD1 as D (6 bases). The CDR3 is made up of 15 amino acids. Germline-derived CDR1 and CDR2 are SGHRS and YFSETQ. V was clipped by 3 bases and J by 3 bases, with 16 bases between them. The CDR3 DNA is TGCGCCAGCAGCTGGTCCTCAGGGGAAATCTACGAGCAGTACTTC. Its protein product is CASSWSSGEIYEQYF.

V and J are TRBV4-2 and TRBJ1-2, with 7 bases identical to TRBD1. The CDR3 has 16 residues. Germline CDR1 LGHNA, CDR2 YNFKEQ. V was clipped by 0 bases and J by 4 bases; unmatched bases: 8. The CDR3 bases are TGTGCCAGCAGCCAAGATCTGGCAGGACAGGTCTATGGCTACACCTTC. Its translation: CASSQDLAGQVYGYTF.

The gene calls are TRBV30 and TRBJ1-5, with no clear D. CDR3 length: 15 amino acids. V lost 0 bases and J lost 0, with 9 bases in between. Germline V lookup: CDR1 GTSNPN, CDR2 SVGIG (reference sequence). In DNA, the CDR3 is TGTGCCTGGAGTGTTCCGGAGGTTAGCAATCAGCCCCAGCATTTT. It translates to CAWSVPEVSNQPQHF.

The chain joins TRBV5-4 to TRBJ1-1; 7 nucleotides align to TRBD1. With V trimmed by 5 bases and J by 2 bases, 9 bases remained unmatched. The CDR3 sequence is 15 residues long. In germline, CDR1 is SGHNT, CDR2 YYREEE (reference sequence). The CDR3 loop reads CASSSKQGFNTEAFF. DNA of the CDR3: TGTGCCAGCAGTTCAAAACAGGGGTTTAACACTGAAGCTTTCTTT. Looking up the rest from reference TRBV5-4 and TRBJ1-1 gives the full variable domain: ETGVTQSPTHLIKTRGQQVTLRCSSQSGHNTVSWYQQALGQGPQFIFQYYREEENGRGNFPPRFSGLQFPNYSSELNVNALELDDSALYLCASSSKQGFNTEAFFGQGTRLTVV.

The chain joins TRBV19 to TRBJ1-4; D is undetermined. Germline-derived CDR1 and CDR2 are LNHDA and SQIVND (reference sequence). The CDR3 is 14 amino acids. The V end was cut by 11 bases, the J end by 0 bases, with 13 bases between. The CDR3 nucleotides read TGTGCCTCCCGGCGGAGCCCAACTAATGAAAAACTGTTTTTT. It codes for CASRRSPTNEKLFF.

The chain combines TRBV18 with TRBJ2-2; 8 bases agree with TRBD1. The CDR3 is 16 residues long. V lost 4 bases and J lost 2; bases outside the gene matches: 6. The germline gives CDR1 KGHSH, CDR2 LQKENI. DNA for the CDR3: TGTGCCAGCTCACTGACAGGGGCGCTTAACACCGGGGAGCTGTTTTTT. It specifies CASSLTGALNTGELFF.

This clone was observed once. The chain joins TRBV28 to TRBJ2-1, with 9 bases matching TRBD2. Trimming took 6 bases from V and 6 from J; bases not matched to a gene: 9. The CDR3 runs to 15 residues. Germline CDR1 and CDR2: MDHEN and SYDVKM. As DNA, the CDR3 is TGTGCCAGCAGCTCCGGGACTAGCTATCCCAATGAGCAGTTCTTC. It codes for CASSSGTSYPNEQFF. The complete variable domain, with remaining parts taken from reference TRBV28 and TRBJ2-1, reads DVKVTQSSRYLVKRTGEKVFLECVQDMDHENMFWYRQDPGLGLRLIYFSYDVKMKEKGDIPEGYSVSREKKERFSLILESASTNQTSMYLCASSSGTSYPNEQFFGPGTRLTVL.

This clone was counted a single time. The chain uses TRBV3-1 (or the pseudogene TRBV3-2) and TRBJ2-5, with D possibly matching TRBD1 (5 bases). Germline V CDR1 and CDR2: LGHDT, YNNKEL (reference sequence). This CDR3 has 13 amino acids. V gave up 3 bases and J gave up 4 bases, with 9 bases separating them. As DNA, the CDR3 is TGTGCCAGCAGCCAGTGGGGCGCAGAGACCCAGTACTTC. Translated: CASSQWGAETQYF.

V usage is TRBV19 and J usage is TRBJ2-1; TRBD1 matches 7 bases. Germline lookup yields CDR1 LNHDA and CDR2 SQIVND (reference sequence). V lost 6 bases to trimming and J lost 7 bases; unmatched junction nucleotides: 6. The CDR3 has 13 residues. CDR3 sequence reads: CASRRNRGNEQFF. The CDR3 bases are TGTGCCAGTAGAAGAAACAGGGGAAATGAGCAGTTCTTC.

The V gene is TRBV13, the J gene TRBJ2-1; 7 bases align to TRBD1. After removal of 0 bases from V and 8 bases from J, the junction contained 7 bases not matched to a gene. The CDR3 has 15 amino acids. Germline V CDR1 and CDR2: PRHDT, FYEKMQ (reference sequence). CDR3 loop: CASSLGRGRTYEQFF. CDR3 sequence (DNA): TGTGCCAGCAGCTTAGGTAGGGGGCGCACCTATGAGCAGTTCTTC.

In this sample, this clone turned up a few times. V is TRBV11-2 and J is TRBJ1-2, with D perhaps matching TRBD1 (6 bases). The CDR3 is 15 amino acids. CDR1 is SGHAT, CDR2 FQNNGV, per germline. The V and J ends lost 1 base and 4 bases respectively, with 13 bases between them. CDR3 sequence reads: CASSLAGQRFYGYTF. CDR3 DNA: TGTGCCAGCAGCTTAGCCGGACAGAGGTTCTATGGCTACACCTTC.

This chain uses TRBV10-2 with TRBJ1-2; 10 bases line up with TRBD1. The CDR3 is 13 residues long. Germline V gene lookup returns CDR1 WSHSY and CDR2 SAAADI. Losses at the gene ends were 10 bases for V and 4 bases for J; bases not matched to a gene: 6. The DNA of the CDR3 is TGCGCCACCCAGACAGGGGGCCTCTATGGCTACACCTTC. The encoded protein is CATQTGGLYGYTF.